This entry concerns a single T cell receptor beta chain. The antigen is undetermined. Every donor was a healthy person donating bone marrow. This record belongs to a study of cytomegalovirus exposure and HLA in healthy donors. Study results and limitations: Rare sequences made up most TCRs, while some public TCRs were found in many donors.

Researchers ran the PCR with 60 Vbeta and 13 Jbeta primers. Sequencing used immunoSEQ multiplex PCR; TCRdb keeps in-frame clones, though not all of them. In total, the table holds around 140,000 clones. CDR1 is SGHRS and CDR2 is YFSETQ in the germline V gene. This CDR3 is 13 amino acids long. The junction had 1 base not matched to a gene; V was cut back by 2 bases and J by 3 bases. Source material: PBMCs. The receptor was derived from a woman aged 45-59 years in good health and CMV-seronegative. This chain uses TRBV5-1 with TRBJ2-5; TRBD2 aligns across 7 bases. The chain's CDR3 is CASSFAGEETQYF. DNA for the CDR3: TGCGCCAGCAGCTTCGCGGGGGAAGAGACCCAGTACTTC.